The subject of this entry is one TCR beta chain. What it recognizes is unknown. As to treatment: roughly 19 received Ad26.COV2.S at low or high dose, single or two shots; roughly five received placebo; per-sample allocation not given. Specimen acquisition occurred on day 63 following the initial vaccine or placebo injection. Wuhan-strain SARS-CoV-2 spike was expressed by the Ad26 vector that made up the vaccine. The sample comes from a study of Ad26.COV2.S vaccination and SARS-CoV-2 variants. Study in general: Ad26.COV2.S arm of COV1001 included the donor. By the intramuscular route, Ad26.COV2.S was given once, or twice 56 days apart.

The repertoire was sequenced with immunoSEQ multiplex PCR; TCRdb's copy has only in-frame clones and lacks some. The sample includes about 350,000 clones, around nine tenths of them seen just once. This CDR3 region has 12 residues. Germline CDR1 SGHTA, CDR2 FQGNSA. V was shortened by 4 bases and J by 3 bases, with 7 bases between the two germline ends. Study-wide results and limits: Recipients given vaccine exceeded placebo recipients in spike-specific TCR breadth.

This receptor was identified in a person aged 18 to 65 who received the Ad26.COV2.S COVID-19 vaccine or a placebo. The chain carries TRBV7-2 and TRBJ2-7; the D is unclear. This specimen was peripheral blood, taken in a trial of Ad26.COV2.S vaccine versus placebo. The CDR3 bases are TGTGCCAGCAGCTCCATGGGCTACGAGCAGTACTTC. Protein: CASSSMGYEQYF. The variable domain in full, completed from reference TRBV7-2 and TRBJ2-7, reads GAGVSQSPSNKVTEKGKDVELRCDPISGHTALYWYRQSLGQGLEFLIYFQGNSAPDKSGLPSDRFSAERTGGSVSTLTIQRTQQEDSAVYLCASSSMGYEQYFGPGTRLTVT.